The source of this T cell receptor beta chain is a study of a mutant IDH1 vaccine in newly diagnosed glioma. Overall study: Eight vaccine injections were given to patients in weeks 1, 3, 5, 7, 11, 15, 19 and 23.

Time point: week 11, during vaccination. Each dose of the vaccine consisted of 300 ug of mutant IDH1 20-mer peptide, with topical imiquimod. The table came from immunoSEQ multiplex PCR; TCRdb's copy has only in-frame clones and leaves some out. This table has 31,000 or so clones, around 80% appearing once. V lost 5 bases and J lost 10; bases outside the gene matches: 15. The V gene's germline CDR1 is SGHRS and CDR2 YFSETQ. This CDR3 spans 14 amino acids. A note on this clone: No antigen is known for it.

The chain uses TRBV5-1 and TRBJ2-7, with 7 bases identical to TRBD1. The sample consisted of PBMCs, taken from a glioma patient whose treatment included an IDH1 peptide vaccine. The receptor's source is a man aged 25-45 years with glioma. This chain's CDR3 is CASRLSGTVNPQYF. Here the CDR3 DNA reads TGCGCCAGCAGACTTTCCGGGACAGTCAACCCCCAGTACTTC.